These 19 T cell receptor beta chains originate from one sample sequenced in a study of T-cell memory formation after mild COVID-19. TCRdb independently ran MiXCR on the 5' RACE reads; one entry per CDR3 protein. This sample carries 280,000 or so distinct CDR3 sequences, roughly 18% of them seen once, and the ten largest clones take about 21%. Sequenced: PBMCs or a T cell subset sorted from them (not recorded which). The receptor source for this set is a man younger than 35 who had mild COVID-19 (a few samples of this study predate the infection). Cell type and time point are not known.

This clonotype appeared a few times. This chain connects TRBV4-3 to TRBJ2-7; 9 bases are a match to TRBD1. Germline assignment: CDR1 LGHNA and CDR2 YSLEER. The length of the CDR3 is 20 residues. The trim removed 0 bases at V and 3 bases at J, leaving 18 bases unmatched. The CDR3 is CASSQDVETRSGDRDYEQYF. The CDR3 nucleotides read TGCGCCAGCAGCCAAGATGTCGAGACTCGATCGGGGGACAGGGACTACGAGCAGTACTTC.

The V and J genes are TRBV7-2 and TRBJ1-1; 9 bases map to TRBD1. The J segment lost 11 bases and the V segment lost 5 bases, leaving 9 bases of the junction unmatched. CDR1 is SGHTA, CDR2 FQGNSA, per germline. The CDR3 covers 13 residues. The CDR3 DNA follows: TGTGCCAGCAGCGTTGGACAGGGGATCTGGGCTTTCTTT. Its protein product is CASSVGQGIWAFF.

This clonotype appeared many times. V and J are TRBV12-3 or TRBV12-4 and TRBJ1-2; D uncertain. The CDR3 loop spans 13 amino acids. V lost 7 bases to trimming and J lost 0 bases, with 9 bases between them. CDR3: CASTFRPNYGYTF. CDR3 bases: TGTGCCAGCACCTTTCGGCCTAACTATGGCTACACCTTC.

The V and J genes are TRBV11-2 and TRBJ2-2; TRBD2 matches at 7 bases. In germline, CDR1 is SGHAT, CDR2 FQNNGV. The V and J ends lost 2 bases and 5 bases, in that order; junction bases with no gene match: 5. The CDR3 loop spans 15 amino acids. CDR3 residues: CASSLTAGWTGELFF. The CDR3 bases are TGTGCCAGCAGCTTAACAGCGGGGTGGACCGGGGAGCTGTTTTTT.

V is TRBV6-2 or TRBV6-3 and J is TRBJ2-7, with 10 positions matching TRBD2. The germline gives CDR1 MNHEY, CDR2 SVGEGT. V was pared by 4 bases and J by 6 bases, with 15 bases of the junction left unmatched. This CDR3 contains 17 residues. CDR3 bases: TGTGCCAGCAGTTCCGAGGCTAGCGGGGGATTAACCAGCGAGCAGTACGTC. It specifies CASSSEASGGLTSEQYV.

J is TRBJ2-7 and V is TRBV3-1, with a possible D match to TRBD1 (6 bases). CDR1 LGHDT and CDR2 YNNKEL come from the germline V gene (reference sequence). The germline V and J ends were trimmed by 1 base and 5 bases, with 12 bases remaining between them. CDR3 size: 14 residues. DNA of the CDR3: TGTGCCAGCAGCCAAGGAAGCAGGGGAGACGAGCAGTACTTC. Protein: CASSQGSRGDEQYF.

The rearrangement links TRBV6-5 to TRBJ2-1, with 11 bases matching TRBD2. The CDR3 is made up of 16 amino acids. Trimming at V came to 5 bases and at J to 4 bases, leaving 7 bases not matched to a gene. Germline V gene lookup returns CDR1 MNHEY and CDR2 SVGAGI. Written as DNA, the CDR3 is TGTGCCAGCAGTACTGTAGCGGGGGGGCTGTACAATGAGCAGTTCTTC. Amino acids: CASSTVAGGLYNEQFF.

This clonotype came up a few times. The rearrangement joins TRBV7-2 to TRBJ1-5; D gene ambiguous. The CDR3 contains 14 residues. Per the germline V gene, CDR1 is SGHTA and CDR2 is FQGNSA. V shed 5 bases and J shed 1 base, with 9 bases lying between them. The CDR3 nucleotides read TGTGCCAGCAGCGTCGACCGAAGCAATCAGCCCCAGCATTTT. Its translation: CASSVDRSNQPQHF.

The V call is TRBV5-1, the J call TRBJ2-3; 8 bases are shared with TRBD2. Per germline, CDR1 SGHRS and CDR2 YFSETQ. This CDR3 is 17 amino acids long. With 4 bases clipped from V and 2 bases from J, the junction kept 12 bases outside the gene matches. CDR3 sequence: CASSGDAQRGFTDTQYF. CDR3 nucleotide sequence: TGCGCCAGCAGCGGGGACGCCCAGCGGGGGTTCACAGATACGCAGTATTTT.

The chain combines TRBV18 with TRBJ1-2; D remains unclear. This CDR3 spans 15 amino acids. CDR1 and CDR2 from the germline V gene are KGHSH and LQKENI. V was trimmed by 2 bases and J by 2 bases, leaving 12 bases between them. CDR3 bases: TGTGCCAGCTCACCATCGGCGGCCCCCAACTATGGCTACACCTTC. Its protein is CASSPSAAPNYGYTF. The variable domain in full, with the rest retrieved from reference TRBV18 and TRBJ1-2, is NAGVMQNPRHLVRRRGQEARLRCSPMKGHSHVYWYRQLPEEGLKFMVYLQKENIIDESGMPKERFSAEFPKEGPSILRIQQVVRGDSAAYFCASSPSAAPNYGYTFGSGTRLTVV.

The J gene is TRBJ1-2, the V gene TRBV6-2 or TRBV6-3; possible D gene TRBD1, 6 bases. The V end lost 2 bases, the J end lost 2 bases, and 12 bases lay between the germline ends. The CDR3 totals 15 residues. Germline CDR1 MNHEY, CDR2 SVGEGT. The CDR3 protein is CASSYGSRGNYGYTF. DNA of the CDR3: TGTGCCAGCAGTTACGGGAGCAGGGGCAACTATGGCTACACCTTC.

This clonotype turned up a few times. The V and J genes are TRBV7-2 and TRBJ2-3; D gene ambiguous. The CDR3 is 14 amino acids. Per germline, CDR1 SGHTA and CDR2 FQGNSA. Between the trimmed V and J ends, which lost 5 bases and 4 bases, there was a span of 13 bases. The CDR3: CASSPQTGPDTQYF. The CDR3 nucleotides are TGTGCCAGCAGCCCCCAAACTGGCCCAGATACGCAGTATTTT. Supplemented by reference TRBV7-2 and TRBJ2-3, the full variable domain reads GAGVSQSPSNKVTEKGKDVELRCDPISGHTALYWYRQSLGQGLEFLIYFQGNSAPDKSGLPSDRFSAERTGGSVSTLTIQRTQQEDSAVYLCASSPQTGPDTQYFGPGTRLTVL.

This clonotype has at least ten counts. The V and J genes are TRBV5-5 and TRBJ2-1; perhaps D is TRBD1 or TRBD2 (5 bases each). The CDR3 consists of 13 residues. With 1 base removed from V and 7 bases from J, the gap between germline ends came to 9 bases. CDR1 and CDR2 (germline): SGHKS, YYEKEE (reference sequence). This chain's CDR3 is CASSLTWGNEQFF. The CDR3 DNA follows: TGTGCCAGCAGCTTGACTTGGGGGAATGAGCAGTTCTTC.

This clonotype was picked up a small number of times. This CDR3 is CASSPRDTDGSPLHF. CDR3 in DNA: TGCGCCAGCAGCCCACGGGACACCGACGGATCACCCCTCCACTTT. This rearrangement joins TRBV5-1 to TRBJ1-6; possible D gene TRBD1, 6 bases. CDR3 length equals 15 residues. Germline V gives CDR1 SGHRS, CDR2 YFSETQ. V gave up 4 bases and J gave up 10 bases, with 18 bases separating them.

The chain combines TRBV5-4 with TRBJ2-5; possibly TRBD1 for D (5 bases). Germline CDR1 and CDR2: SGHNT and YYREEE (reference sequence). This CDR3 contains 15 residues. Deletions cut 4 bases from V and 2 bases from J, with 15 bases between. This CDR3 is CASSVPGLGQETQYF. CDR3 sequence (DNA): TGTGCCAGCAGCGTACCAGGGTTGGGTCAAGAGACCCAGTACTTC.

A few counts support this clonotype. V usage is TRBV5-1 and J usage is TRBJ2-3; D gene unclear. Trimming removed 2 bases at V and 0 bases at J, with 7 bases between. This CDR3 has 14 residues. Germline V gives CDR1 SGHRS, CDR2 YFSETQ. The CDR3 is CASSFYSSTDTQYF. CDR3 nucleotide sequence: TGCGCCAGCAGCTTTTACTCAAGCACAGATACGCAGTATTTT.

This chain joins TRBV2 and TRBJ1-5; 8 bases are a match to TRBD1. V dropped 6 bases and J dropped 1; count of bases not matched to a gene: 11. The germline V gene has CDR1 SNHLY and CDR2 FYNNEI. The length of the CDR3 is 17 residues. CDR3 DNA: TGTGCCAGCAGCGGACAGGGAAGGAATCGGAGCAATCAGCCCCAGCATTTT. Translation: CASSGQGRNRSNQPQHF.

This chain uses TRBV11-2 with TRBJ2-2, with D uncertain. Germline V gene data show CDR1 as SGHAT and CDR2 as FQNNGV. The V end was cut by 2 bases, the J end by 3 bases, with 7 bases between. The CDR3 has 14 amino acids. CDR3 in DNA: TGTGCCAGCAGCTTATCCAGGCACACCGGGGAGCTGTTTTTT. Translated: CASSLSRHTGELFF.

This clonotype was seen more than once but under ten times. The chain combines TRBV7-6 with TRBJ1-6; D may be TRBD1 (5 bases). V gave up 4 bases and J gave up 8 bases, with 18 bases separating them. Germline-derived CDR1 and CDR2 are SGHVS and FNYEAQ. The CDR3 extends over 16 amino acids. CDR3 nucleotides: TGTGCCAGCAGCTCCCTAGACCCCAGGGTGGATTCACCCCTCCACTTT. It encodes CASSSLDPRVDSPLHF.